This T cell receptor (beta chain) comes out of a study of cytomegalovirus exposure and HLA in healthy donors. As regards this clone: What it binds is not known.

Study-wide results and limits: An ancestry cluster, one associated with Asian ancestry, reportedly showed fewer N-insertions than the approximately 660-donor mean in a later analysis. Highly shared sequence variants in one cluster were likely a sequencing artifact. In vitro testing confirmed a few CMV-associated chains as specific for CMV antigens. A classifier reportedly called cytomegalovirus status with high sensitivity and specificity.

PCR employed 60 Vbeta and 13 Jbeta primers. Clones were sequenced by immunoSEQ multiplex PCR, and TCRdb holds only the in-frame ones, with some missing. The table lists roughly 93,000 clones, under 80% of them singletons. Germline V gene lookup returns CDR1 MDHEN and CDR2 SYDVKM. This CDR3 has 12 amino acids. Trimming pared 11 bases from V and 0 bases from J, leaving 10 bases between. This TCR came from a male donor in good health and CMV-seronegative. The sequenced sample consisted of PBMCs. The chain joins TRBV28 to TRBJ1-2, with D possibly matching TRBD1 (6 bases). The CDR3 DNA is TGTGCCGTCGGACAGTCTAACTATGGCTACACCTTC. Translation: CAVGQSNYGYTF.